Listed below are T cell receptor beta chains from one sample, sequenced in a study of shared clonotypes between healthy human individuals. The protocol was immunoSEQ multiplex PCR, while the TCRdb copy is restricted to in-frame clones and leaves out a portion. In the table there are some 2 million clones, 85% to 95% of which are singletons. Sequenced sample: naive CD4+ T cells sorted from blood. These receptors all come from a man in his late teens or twenties in good health. Both conserved end residues are part of each CDR3. The order of the fields is clone size, D gene, V gene, J gene, CDR3 DNA, CDR3 protein. The D gene is left open where the match is weak. Clone size is stated in some rows and not others, as once, few, many or a class when expanded.

NA	NA	TRBV28	TRBJ1-6	TGTGCCAGCATTGGGGAGCCTAGCTCCTATAATTCACCCCTCCACTTT	CASIGEPSSYNSPLHF
NA	NA	TRBV7-9	TRBJ1-4	TGTGCCAGCAGCTTCCGGGGGCAGGGTAATGAAAAACTGTTTTTT	CASSFRGQGNEKLFF
few	NA	TRBV19	TRBJ1-6	TGTGCCAGTAGTAAAGGCGGAGGCAGCTCCTATAATTCACCCCTCCACTTT	CASSKGGGSSYNSPLHF
once	NA	TRBV6-5	TRBJ2-2	TGTGCCAGCAGTTCTCCTTGGACCGGGGAGCTGTTTTTT	CASSSPWTGELFF
NA	NA	TRBV5-4	TRBJ1-4	TGTGCCAGCAGCTTGAACCCAGGACTTGCAACTAATGAAAAACTGTTTTTT	CASSLNPGLATNEKLFF
NA	TRBD1	TRBV10-1	TRBJ1-1	TGCGCCAGCATCTCGACCAAGGACAGGGGGCGTACTGAAGCTTTCTTT	CASISTKDRGRTEAFF
NA	TRBD2	TRBV10-3	TRBJ2-1	TGTGCCATCAGTGAGTCTCAGAGGGGAGGGATAGAGCAGTTCTTC	CAISESQRGGIEQFF
NA	NA	TRBV5-8	TRBJ2-3	TGTGCCAGCAGCTTGTACTTTACAGGGCGGACAGATACGCAGTATTTT	CASSLYFTGRTDTQYF
NA	NA	TRBV5-3	TRBJ2-1	TGTGCCAGAAGCCCCTGGACGACCAATGCTGAGCAGTTCTTC	CARSPWTTNAEQFF
NA	NA	TRBV4-1	TRBJ2-7	TGCGCCAGCAGCCAAGAAGGCGGGGCCAGCTCCTACGAGCAGTACTTC	CASSQEGGASSYEQYF